This TCR beta chain is drawn from a study of OX40 agonist ivuxolimab in advanced cancers. Repertoires were generated with immunoSEQ multiplex PCR, while TCRdb's copy carries only in-frame clones and drops some. The sample includes tens of thousands of clones, around 85% of them seen just once. The germline CDR1 and CDR2 sequences are MNHEY and SVGAGI. V lost 0 bases, J lost 3 bases, and 9 bases lay in between. CDR3 size: 15 residues. Autoimmune disease history or systemic immunosuppression disqualified patients. On cycle 4 day 1 and cycle 7 day 1, as well as at baseline, blood was sampled. The chain couples TRBV6-5 to TRBJ2-1; perhaps TRBD1 as D (5 bases). The clonotype originates from an adult with an advanced solid tumor such as melanoma, head and neck, liver or kidney cancer. Sample: CD4+ or CD8+ T cells sorted from blood, taken in a trial of the OX40 agonist ivuxolimab. The chain's CDR3 is CASSYSRQFYNEQFF. In nucleotides, the CDR3 is TGTGCCAGCAGTTACTCTCGACAGTTCTACAATGAGCAGTTCTTC.